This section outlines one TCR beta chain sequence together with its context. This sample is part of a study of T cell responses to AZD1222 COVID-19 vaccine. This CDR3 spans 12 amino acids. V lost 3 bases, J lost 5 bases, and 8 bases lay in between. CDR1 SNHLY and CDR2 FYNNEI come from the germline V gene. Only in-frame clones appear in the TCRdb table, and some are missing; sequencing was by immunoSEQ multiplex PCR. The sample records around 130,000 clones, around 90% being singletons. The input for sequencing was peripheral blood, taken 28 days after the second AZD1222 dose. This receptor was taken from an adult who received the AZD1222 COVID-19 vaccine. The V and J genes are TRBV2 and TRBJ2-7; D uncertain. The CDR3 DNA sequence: TGTGCCAGCAGTGAGGGCTTCCACGAGCAGTACGTC. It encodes CASSEGFHEQYV.